This T cell receptor (beta chain) was recorded in a study of blood T cell repertoires in COVID-19 (dated by TCRdb to about 2020). For context, the study as a whole: The collaborator samples originated in the United States, Italy and Spain and spanned the acute and convalescent phases of COVID-19. The prospective study material was composed of cDNA or gDNA derived from T cells, B-cell-depleted T cells, or PBMCs. The samples were drawn from two sources: the first 160 participants of the ongoing ImmuneRACE study, and 950 to 1,500 subjects contributed by 6 global collaborators. Subjects who had been exposed to COVID-19, were actively infected with it, or had recovered from it provided the deeply sampled blood TCRbeta repertoires that made up the dataset. Where available, HLA class I and class II types were taken from metadata supplied by the sample provider and were not determined by assay-based typing. The repertoires were released in a freely available public database intended as a resource for research on the immune response to SARS-CoV-2. The sample metadata nearly always contained a de-identified subject ID, COVID-19 status, age in years and sex.

The study at large found these results: The amount of clinical and demographic metadata varied by source and participant and was provided uncurated.

The immunoSEQ Assay, a bias-controlled multiplex PCR, was used to amplify TCRbeta CDR3 regions from genomic DNA. Concerning the study's data processing: Nucleated cell counts per sample were estimated from amplification of reference gene primers within the assay. To quantify the absolute abundance of each unique TCRbeta CDR3 rearrangement, sequence reads were collapsed and filtered. For each sample, productive Simpson clonality was calculated as the square root of Simpson's diversity index across productive rearrangements. What TCRdb holds here is the immuneACCESS table cut down to in-frame rearrangements. Part of the clones is not present; checked against another copy, under half of the missing clones reflect an unresolved V gene, and the others are unexplained. V, J and clone size reflect that table, while D and trimming were determined from the DNA. This sample gives about 180,000 clones in total; around 89% of them show up just once. The top ten hold 1.5% to 2% of the sample.

As for this clone: Its cognate antigen has yet to be identified. No much larger clone exists at a distance of one base, and base qualities are not known.

A second Seattle source provided samples from volunteer blood donors who had recovered from COVID-19. Each collaborating institution followed its own protocols to collect whole blood in K2EDTA tubes. For TCRbeta analysis, collaborators shipped samples as frozen whole blood, isolated PBMCs, or DNA extracted from either of those sample types. This TCR came from a young man who had recovered from COVID-19. Sequencing was done on a sample of peripheral blood.

The CDR3 here reads CASSVSGDRAAFF. The nucleotide sequence reads TGTGCCAGCAGCGTAAGTGGGGACAGGGCCGCTTTCTTT. The rearranged chain carries TRBV9 and TRBJ1-1; the junction holds 9 bases that match TRBD1. V is pruned by 1 base and J by 11 bases, leaving 6 bases of the junction without a gene match. Inclusive of the bounding cysteine and phenylalanine, the CDR3 is 13 residues long. The DNA shown is the 39-base CDR3, in frame from base 1. According to the germline V gene, CDR1 reads SGDLS and CDR2 reads YYNGEE.